This T cell receptor (beta chain) appears in the sequencing data of a study of blood T cell repertoires in COVID-19. The data were produced by immunoSEQ multiplex PCR, yet TCRdb's version contains in-frame clones alone and is incomplete. The repertoire holds some 230,000 clones, with 70% to 90% as singletons. Germline CDR1 and CDR2: MDHEN and SYDVKM. The CDR3 is 16 residues long. The germline V and J ends were trimmed by 1 base and 0 bases, with 9 bases remaining between them. The rearrangement uses TRBV28 and TRBJ2-2; D is possibly TRBD2 (6 bases). Sequenced sample: peripheral blood. The source of this sequence is a man between 45 and 60 years old who had recovered from COVID-19. The DNA of the CDR3 is TGTGCCAGCAGTTTATTTGCTAGCGCGAACACCGGGGAGCTGTTTTTT. Protein: CASSLFASANTGELFF.